The 8 T cell receptor beta chains listed next were all sequenced from one sample in a study of cytomegalovirus exposure and HLA in healthy donors (dated by TCRdb to the late 2010s). The library was generated by the immunoSEQ multiplex PCR assay. For the multiplex PCR, a mixture combining 60 forward primers for TCR Vbeta segments and 13 reverse primers for TCR Jbeta segments was used. The source is immuneACCESS, and TCRdb retained only in-frame sequences with V and J called. Part of the clones is not carried over; for the studies checked, unresolved V genes explain less than half of this, and the remainder is unexplained. This sample gives 210,000 or so clones in total; around four fifths of them show up just once. 0.71% of the sample goes to the ten largest clones. Sequenced: PBMCs. All receptors derive from a boy aged 2 to 10 in good health and CMV-seronegative.

This chain uses TRBV2 with TRBJ1-1; TRBD1 agrees at 8 bases. Germline CDR1 is SNHLY and CDR2 is FYNNEI. The CDR3 length is 11 residues. CDR3 in amino acids: CKTGGGTEAFF. The CDR3 coding sequence is TGTAAAACAGGGGGAGGGACTGAAGCTTTCTTT.

The chain links TRBV19 to TRBJ2-4; D possibly corresponds to TRBD2 (5 bases). V lost 0 bases and J 0 bases, leaving 9 bases between the germline ends. This CDR3 is built from 16 residues. Germline CDR1 and CDR2: LNHDA and SQIVND (reference sequence). CDR3 DNA: TGTGCCAGTAGTATAGAACTAGGATTAGCCAAAAACATTCAGTACTTC. This codes for CASSIELGLAKNIQYF.

The CDR3 coding sequence is TGTGCCTGGAGTCCCCGGGACAGGGAAATGTACGAGCAGTACTTC. Its translation: CAWSPRDREMYEQYF. The chain employs TRBV30 and TRBJ2-7, with 9 bases that match TRBD1. CDR1 is GTSNPN, CDR2 SVGIG, per germline (reference sequence). This CDR3 has 15 residues. The ends lost 2 bases at V and 4 bases at J; junction bases unmatched: 9. The whole variable domain, remainder taken from reference TRBV30 and TRBJ2-7, is SQTIHQWPATLVQPVGSPLSLECTVEGTSNPNLYWYRQAAGRGLQLLFYSVGIGQISSEVPQNLSASRPQDRQFILSSKKLLLSDSGFYLCAWSPRDREMYEQYFGPGTRLTVT.

This chain connects TRBV4-1 to TRBJ2-2, with TRBD2 matching over 7 bases. CDR1 and CDR2 (germline): MGHRA, YSYEKL. The CDR3 spans 18 residues. Trimming removed 5 bases from V and 0 bases from J; junction bases left unmatched: 12. The CDR3 here is CASSKGRAGVANTGELFF. The CDR3 DNA is TGCGCCAGCAGCAAAGGTAGGGCGGGAGTAGCGAACACCGGGGAGCTGTTTTTT.

CDR3 nucleotides: TGTGCCAGCAGCCCAGGACAGGGTTGGGATACGCAGTATTTT. Its protein product is CASSPGQGWDTQYF. This sequence joins TRBV2 and TRBJ2-3; TRBD1 agrees at 8 bases. The length of the CDR3 is 14 residues. Trimming cost V 6 bases and J 6 bases; bases outside gene matches: 8. Germline loops: CDR1 SNHLY, CDR2 FYNNEI.

The genes are TRBV30 and TRBJ1-3, with D unclear. V lost 1 base and J 3 bases, leaving 4 bases between the germline ends. The CDR3 extends over 12 amino acids. The V gene's germline CDR1 is GTSNPN and CDR2 SVGIG (reference sequence). CDR3 bases: TGTGCCTGGAGTGACAGTGGAAACACCATATATTTT. Protein: CAWSDSGNTIYF. The full variable domain, in which reference TRBV30 and TRBJ1-3 provide the parts outside the CDR3, is SQTIHQWPATLVQPVGSPLSLECTVEGTSNPNLYWYRQAAGRGLQLLFYSVGIGQISSEVPQNLSASRPQDRQFILSSKKLLLSDSGFYLCAWSDSGNTIYFGEGSWLTVV.

The chain recombines TRBV7-2 with TRBJ2-2; 9 bases map to TRBD1. With 2 bases clipped from V and 7 bases from J, the junction kept 5 bases outside the gene matches. This CDR3 contains 15 residues. CDR1 and CDR2 from the germline V gene are SGHTA and FQGNSA. The CDR3 sequence is CASSLLTGGGGELFF. CDR3 nucleotides: TGTGCCAGCAGCTTATTGACAGGGGGTGGCGGGGAGCTGTTTTTT. Full variable domain (remainder filled in from reference TRBV7-2 and TRBJ2-2): GAGVSQSPSNKVTEKGKDVELRCDPISGHTALYWYRQSLGQGLEFLIYFQGNSAPDKSGLPSDRFSAERTGGSVSTLTIQRTQQEDSAVYLCASSLLTGGGGELFFGEGSRLTVL.

Regarding this clone: Other DNA sequences in the same sample also yield this CDR3. This sequence joins TRBV6-5 and TRBJ2-3; 10 positions agree with TRBD2. Trimming cost V 0 bases and J 4 bases; bases outside gene matches: 4. The germline gives CDR1 MNHEY, CDR2 SVGAGI. CDR3 size: 16 residues. CDR3 nucleotide sequence: TGTGCCAGCAGTTACTCTAGCGGGGGGAGTGCAGATACGCAGTATTTT. Protein: CASSYSSGGSADTQYF.